The rows below give T cell receptor beta chains drawn from one sample of a study of shared clonotypes between healthy human individuals. The method was immunoSEQ multiplex PCR; TCRdb's version includes in-frame clones alone and lacks a portion of them. Among under 2,000,000 clones listed, over 85% were seen once. Material: naive CD8+ T cells sorted from blood. These receptors all come from a man aged 18 to 30 in good health. Both conserved end residues are part of each CDR3. A D gene is named only where the DNA matches it firmly. Size values are once, few and many counts, or a class for expanded clones, and some rows have none.

TRBJ2-7 NA TRBV10-2 NA TGCGCCAGCAGTATCCCGGGACACCTGAGCTCCTACGAGCAGTACTTC CASSIPGHLSSYEQYF
TRBJ2-1 NA TRBV5-6 NA TGTGCCAGCAGCTTGAGCAGCTCCTACAATGAGCAGTTCTTC CASSLSSSYNEQFF
TRBJ2-7 NA TRBV4-3 TRBD2 TGCGCCAGCAGCCAAGATAAAAATCGCGGGAGGAACGAGCAGTACTTC CASSQDKNRGRNEQYF
TRBJ2-1 NA TRBV27 NA TGTGCCAGCAGTTTATTGGCCCAATACAATGAGCAGTTCTTC CASSLLAQYNEQFF
TRBJ2-6 NA TRBV14 TRBD1 TGTGCCAGCAGCCGAATCCAGGGGGCTGGGGCCAACGTCCTGACTTTC CASSRIQGAGANVLTF
TRBJ2-7 once TRBV6-1 NA TGTGCCAGCAGTGTGGGATCGGGACCAAACTACGAGCAGTACTTC CASSVGSGPNYEQYF
TRBJ2-1 NA TRBV7-9 TRBD2 TGTGCCAGCAGCACCCGGCCTAGCGGGAGATGGGATGAGCAGTTCTTC CASSTRPSGRWDEQFF
TRBJ2-7 NA TRBV10-1 NA TGCGCCAGCAGTGAAGGACGGGCCTACGAGCAGTACTTC CASSEGRAYEQYF
TRBJ2-7 NA TRBV6-5 TRBD2 TGTGCCAGCAGTGTACGACTAGCGGGAGGTTACGAGCAGTACTTC CASSVRLAGGYEQYF
TRBJ2-7 NA TRBV2 NA TGTGCCAGCAGTCGACAGGCCTACGAGCAGTACTTC CASSRQAYEQYF
TRBJ2-1 NA TRBV4-1 TRBD2 TGCGCCAACCTAGCGGGGGGGACCTACAATGAGCAGTTCTTC CANLAGGTYNEQFF
TRBJ2-2 NA TRBV5-1 TRBD1 TGCGCCAGCAGCTTTCGCACAGGGGGTAACTGGGAGCTGTTTTTT CASSFRTGGNWELFF
TRBJ2-1 NA TRBV27 TRBD2 TGTGCCAGCAGGGCCCTAGCGGGGGGGTACAATGAGCAGTTCTTC CASRALAGGYNEQFF
TRBJ2-2 few TRBV15 NA TGTGCCACCAGCAGAGAGGCGAACAGGTTTGGCGGGGAGCTGTTTTTT CATSREANRFGGELFF
TRBJ2-1 once TRBV7-9 NA TGTGCCAGCAGCCCCATGGGGCCCAATGAGCAGTTCTTC CASSPMGPNEQFF
TRBJ2-1 NA TRBV27 NA TGTGCCAGCAAGGTAGGGGACAATGAGCAGTTCTTC CASKVGDNEQFF
TRBJ1-6 NA TRBV28 NA TGTGCCAGCAGTTTATTCTTGGGGAATTCACCCCTCCACTTT CASSLFLGNSPLHF
TRBJ2-1 NA TRBV6-4 TRBD1 TGTGCCAGCAGTGACGAGGGGGCATACGACAATGAGCAGTTCTTC CASSDEGAYDNEQFF
TRBJ1-5 NA TRBV27 TRBD1 TGTGCCAGCAGCGGGTACGGGACAGATCAGCCCCAGCATTTT CASSGYGTDQPQHF
TRBJ2-5 NA TRBV7-8 NA TGTGCCAGCAGCTTAGAACCCCCCCGTGGGGTTGGTCAAGAGGCCCAGTACTTC CASSLEPPRGVGQEAQYF
TRBJ2-7 NA TRBV4-1 NA TGCGCCAGCAGCCAAAGGGAGTCACAGGGATACTACGAGCAGTACTTC CASSQRESQGYYEQYF
TRBJ2-3 NA TRBV2 NA TGTGCCAGGGACTACGGGATTAGCACAGATACGCAGTATTTT CARDYGISTDTQYF
TRBJ2-2 NA TRBV27 NA TGTGCCAGCAGTCCACAGGGCACCGGGGAGCTGTTTTTT CASSPQGTGELFF
TRBJ1-1 NA TRBV30 TRBD1 TGTGCCTGGAGTTTAACGACAGGGACTGAAGCTTTCTTT CAWSLTTGTEAFF
TRBJ2-1 NA TRBV4-2 NA TGTGCCAGCAGCCAAGTACAACAGGGTAACAATGAGCAGTTCTTC CASSQVQQGNNEQFF
TRBJ1-5 NA TRBV6-4 NA TGTGCCAGCAGTGAGGTTCCGGATCAGCCCCAGCATTTT CASSEVPDQPQHF
TRBJ2-1 once TRBV27 NA TGTGCCAGCAGTTTAAGGGGGGAGGGGTACAATGAGCAGTTCTTC CASSLRGEGYNEQFF
TRBJ1-1 NA TRBV7-9 TRBD1 TGTGCCAGCAGCTGGGACAGGGTCGGGGACACTGAAGCTTTCTTT CASSWDRVGDTEAFF
TRBJ2-7 NA TRBV9 TRBD1 TGTGCCAGCAGCGTAGGGACAGGGGTGCCCTACGAGCAGTACTTC CASSVGTGVPYEQYF
TRBJ2-1 NA TRBV2 NA TGTGCCAGCCCCAGGGACCCCTACAATGAGCAGTTCTTC CASPRDPYNEQFF
TRBJ2-5 NA TRBV7-8 TRBD1 TGTGCCAGCAGCGAGGGGACAGGGGAGGAGACCCAGTACTTC CASSEGTGEETQYF
TRBJ2-1 NA TRBV7-9 NA TGTGCCAGCAGCCGACCGGAGGGGGCTCACAATGAGCAGTTCTTC CASSRPEGAHNEQFF
TRBJ2-3 NA TRBV9 NA TGTGCCAGCAGCGCCCAGCAGGGCACAGATACGCAGTATTTT CASSAQQGTDTQYF
TRBJ2-7 NA TRBV5-8 NA TGTGCCAGCAACCCCTGGGGGGAAAGCGGCGAGCAGTACTTC CASNPWGESGEQYF
TRBJ2-2 NA TRBV19 NA TGTGCCAGTAGCTACCTCGGCGGAACTACCGGGGAGCTGTTTTTT CASSYLGGTTGELFF
TRBJ2-3 NA TRBV29-1 TRBD1 TGCAGCGTTGAGCCGGGACAGGGCCCAGATACGCAGTATTTT CSVEPGQGPDTQYF
TRBJ2-5 NA TRBV7-2 NA TGTGCCAGCAGCTTAACTTCGGAAGGGACCCAGTACTTC CASSLTSEGTQYF
TRBJ2-2 NA TRBV29-1 TRBD2 TGCAGCGTTGAAGAGGGACTAACGAACACCGGGGAGCTGTTTTTT CSVEEGLTNTGELFF
TRBJ2-6 NA TRBV30 NA TGTGCCTGGAGTGAAGGGAACGGGGCCAACGTCCTGACTTTC CAWSEGNGANVLTF
TRBJ2-7 NA TRBV19 TRBD2 TGTGCCAGTAGTATAGATCTAGAGAGCGGGAGCTCCTACGAGCAGTACTTC CASSIDLESGSSYEQYF
TRBJ1-1 NA TRBV30 NA TGTGCCTGGAGTCACCCAGGAAACACTGAAGCTTTCTTT CAWSHPGNTEAFF
TRBJ2-7 NA TRBV7-9 NA TGTGCCAGCAGCCCACCGATTCGCTACGAGCAGTACTTC CASSPPIRYEQYF
TRBJ1-3 NA TRBV4-2 NA TGTGCCAGCAGCCAAACCCCCGGAGCTGGAAACACCATATATTTT CASSQTPGAGNTIYF
TRBJ2-7 NA TRBV7-9 NA TGTGCCAGCAGCTTTGGCCCTAGCGACGAGCAGTACTTC CASSFGPSDEQYF
TRBJ1-5 NA TRBV2 NA TGTGCCAGCAGTGAAGGAACAGGGCTTCAGCCCCAGCATTTT CASSEGTGLQPQHF
TRBJ2-1 NA TRBV6-1 NA TGTGCCAGCAGTGAAGTGGGAGGCCCCTACAATGAGCAGTTCTTC CASSEVGGPYNEQFF
TRBJ1-6 NA TRBV4-3 TRBD1 TGCGCCAGCAGCCAAGATTCGGACAGGGGGCCTGGTTCACCCCTCCACTTT CASSQDSDRGPGSPLHF
TRBJ2-2 once TRBV7-9 TRBD1 TGTGCCAGCAGACCCGACAGGGGCTTTACGAACACCGGGGAGCTGTTTTTT CASRPDRGFTNTGELFF
TRBJ2-7 NA TRBV5-6 TRBD2 TGTGCCAGCAGCCCTAGGGCGGGAGGGCCTTACGAGCAGTACTTC CASSPRAGGPYEQYF
TRBJ2-7 once TRBV6-1 NA TGTGCCAGCAGTGAAGAAGAGGGACAAGGCTACGAGCAGTACTTC CASSEEEGQGYEQYF
TRBJ1-1 NA TRBV9 NA TGTGCCAGCAGCGAGGGGGACACCTTGAACACTGAAGCTTTCTTT CASSEGDTLNTEAFF
TRBJ1-1 NA TRBV5-8 NA TGTGCCAGCAGCCCGGACTGGGGCACTGAAGCTTTCTTT CASSPDWGTEAFF